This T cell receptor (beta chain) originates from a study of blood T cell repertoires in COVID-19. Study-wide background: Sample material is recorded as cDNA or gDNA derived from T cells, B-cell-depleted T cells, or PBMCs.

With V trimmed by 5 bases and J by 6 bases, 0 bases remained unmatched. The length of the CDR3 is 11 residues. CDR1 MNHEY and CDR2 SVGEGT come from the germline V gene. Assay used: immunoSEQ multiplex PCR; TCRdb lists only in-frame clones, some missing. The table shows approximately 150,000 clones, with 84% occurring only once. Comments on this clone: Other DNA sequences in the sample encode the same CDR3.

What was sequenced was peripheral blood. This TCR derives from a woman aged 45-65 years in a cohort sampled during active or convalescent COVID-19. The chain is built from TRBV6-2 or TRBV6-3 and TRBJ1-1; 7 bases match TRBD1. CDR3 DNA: TGTGCCAGCAGTCAGGGGGCTGAAGCTTTCTTT. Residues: CASSQGAEAFF.